The clone carrying this TCR beta chain has only one observation. The antigen is not known. The sample originates from a study of regulatory dendritic cells for organ transplantation. Overall study findings and caveats: Memory CD8+ clonal expansion seemed more limited with regulatory than mature dendritic cells. Naive T cells showed high diversity, memory cells less, memory CD8+ least.

This table comes from immunoSEQ multiplex PCR, and its TCRdb copy is limited to in-frame clones, with some not included. The data show tens of thousands of clones, with 74% seen just once and around 1% held by the top ten. Naive CD45RA+ and memory CD45RO+ CD4+ or CD8+ T cells were FACS-sorted. The V gene end was trimmed by 1 base and the J gene end by 8 bases; junction bases not matched to a gene: 7. The CDR3 contains 15 residues. Germline assignment: CDR1 SGHRS and CDR2 YFSETQ. This TCR came from a human donor in good health. The chain has TRBV5-1 and TRBJ1-4; 8 nucleotides match TRBD1. The sequenced material came from memory CD4+ T cells from blood. Subset indicated: CD45RO+ memory T cells. The CDR3 protein is CASSLLPGQGEKLFF. The CDR3 coding sequence is TGCGCCAGCAGCTTGCTCCCTGGACAGGGCGAAAAACTGTTTTTT.